The rows below give T cell receptor beta chains drawn from one sample of a study of PD-1 blockade in classical Hodgkin lymphoma. Clones were sequenced by immunoSEQ multiplex PCR, and TCRdb holds only the in-frame ones, with some missing. Of around 31,000 clones in the sample, about four fifths were seen once. The specimen was peripheral blood mononuclear cells (PBMCs), collected before the fourth cycle of nivolumab. The source of these receptors is a human donor with classical Hodgkin lymphoma. The CDR3 runs from the conserved cysteine through the conserved F or W. The D gene is left open where the match is weak.

j_gene,d_gene,v_gene,CDR3aa
TRBJ1-6,TRBD1,TRBV7-2,CASSLVGQGASPLHF
TRBJ2-3,-,TRBV5-1,CASSLGGRDTDTQYF
TRBJ1-1,TRBD1,TRBV19,CASSKGQSNTEAFF
TRBJ2-7,-,TRBV30,CAWSVDYEQYF
TRBJ2-7,-,TRBV28,CASRRKPTITYEQYF
TRBJ1-1,TRBD1,TRBV7-2,CASRPTGANTEAFF
TRBJ2-7,-,TRBV10-2,CASRRGSLYEQYF
TRBJ2-3,-,TRBV18,CASSPPLDTQYF
TRBJ1-6,-,TRBV7-6,CASSSETGPNSPLHF
TRBJ2-7,TRBD2,TRBV4-2,CASSQDTPTSGRAYEQYF
TRBJ1-2,TRBD1,TRBV29-1,CSVEGQGAPNYGYTF
TRBJ2-6,-,TRBV4-1,CASSQSTGANVLTF
TRBJ1-4,-,TRBV15,CATSRDGRADEKLFF
TRBJ2-2,TRBD2,TRBV28,CASSWGGGLSTGELFF
TRBJ1-2,-,TRBV5-1,CASSLSGERDGYTF
TRBJ2-5,-,TRBV7-9,CASSAQYQETQYF
TRBJ2-7,TRBD2,TRBV28,CATRGAGGFEQYF
TRBJ2-3,TRBD1,TRBV28,CASSSGGSHTDTQYF
TRBJ2-7,-,TRBV6-6,CASTPPRGYEQYF
TRBJ1-1,-,TRBV2,CASRARQGNTEAFF
TRBJ1-4,TRBD1,TRBV5-1,CASSLQGGTEKLFF
TRBJ2-1,-,TRBV27,CASRRGATYNEQFF
TRBJ1-5,-,TRBV7-9,CASSLSGFGNQPQHF
TRBJ2-5,-,TRBV4-2,CASSQDWVQETQYF
TRBJ2-3,-,TRBV7-2,CASSRGMGRMVNTQYF
TRBJ2-3,-,TRBV7-2,CASTLGRASDTQYF
TRBJ2-3,-,TRBV7-3,CASSPGLPTDTQYF
TRBJ2-7,-,TRBV9,CASSVEVWSEQYF
TRBJ2-5,-,TRBV28,CASSPRAQETQYF
TRBJ2-7,-,TRBV5-6,CASSPPSVGEQYF
TRBJ2-2,TRBD2,TRBV19,CASKVSRGSDTGELFF
TRBJ2-2,TRBD1,TRBV7-6,CASSMTRTGHNTGELFF
TRBJ1-5,TRBD1,TRBV9,CASSAQGGRQPQHF
TRBJ2-1,TRBD2,TRBV10-3,CAISEKRESYNEQFF
TRBJ2-2,-,TRBV7-3,CASSLMGQNTGELFF
TRBJ1-5,TRBD1,TRBV27,CASSLTGAPIYSNQPQHF
TRBJ2-1,TRBD2,TRBV11-2,CASSLGGGLADHNEQFF
TRBJ2-3,TRBD1,TRBV5-1,CASSSSLQGASDTQYF
TRBJ1-1,-,TRBV7-9,CASTRVDTEAFF
TRBJ2-1,-,TRBV7-2,CASSLARNNEQFF
TRBJ2-7,-,TRBV7-2,CASSLAPPEQYF
TRBJ2-3,-,TRBV21-1,CASSTAVSTDTQYF
TRBJ1-1,-,TRBV28,CASSGTSTQYTEAFF
TRBJ1-1,-,TRBV7-6,CASSLQEDTEAFF
TRBJ1-1,-,TRBV7-9,CASSTTGTPPAFF
TRBJ1-1,-,TRBV4-3,CASSQTAGVRTEAFF
TRBJ2-3,TRBD2,TRBV5-1,CASSLPSGRGTQYF
TRBJ1-3,-,TRBV6-6,CASSSLTLGGNTIYF
TRBJ1-1,-,TRBV4-3,CASRRQELNTEAFF